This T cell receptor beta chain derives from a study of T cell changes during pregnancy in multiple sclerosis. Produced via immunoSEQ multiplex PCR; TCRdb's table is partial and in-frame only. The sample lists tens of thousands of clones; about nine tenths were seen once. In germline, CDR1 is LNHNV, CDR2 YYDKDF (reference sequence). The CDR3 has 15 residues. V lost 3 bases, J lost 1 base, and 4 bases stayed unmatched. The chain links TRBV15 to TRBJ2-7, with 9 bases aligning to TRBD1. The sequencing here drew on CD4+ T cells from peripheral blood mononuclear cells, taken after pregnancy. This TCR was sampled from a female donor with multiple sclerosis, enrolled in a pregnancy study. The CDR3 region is CATSSGDRVSYEQYF. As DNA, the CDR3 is TGTGCCACCAGCAGCGGGGACAGGGTTTCCTACGAGCAGTACTTC.